Listed below are T cell receptor beta chains from one sample, sequenced in a study of shared clonotypes between healthy human individuals. This table comes from immunoSEQ multiplex PCR, and its TCRdb copy is limited to in-frame clones, with some not included. The table records about 1.5 million clones, approximately 96% of them present only once. The sample taken for sequencing was naive CD4+ T cells sorted from blood. The receptors were sampled from a man aged 30-40 years in good health. The CDR3 runs from the conserved cysteine through the conserved F or W. D genes are given only for firm matches.

d_call	v_call	cdr3_length	j_call	cdr3_aa	cdr3_nt
TRBD1	TRBV28	15	TRBJ1-3	CASSEGTGAGNTIYF	TGTGCCAGCAGCGAAGGGACAGGGGCTGGAAACACCATATATTTT
TRBD1	TRBV7-8	17	TRBJ1-4	CASSFTPTGGGNEKLFF	TGTGCCAGCAGCTTTACACCGACAGGGGGCGGTAATGAAAAACTGTTTTTT
TRBD2	TRBV2	15	TRBJ2-1	CASSEESGGYNEQFF	TGTGCCAGCAGTGAAGAAAGCGGGGGATACAATGAGCAGTTCTTC
NA	TRBV7-9	15	TRBJ1-1	CASSPGGPADTEAFF	TGTGCCAGCAGCCCGGGGGGCCCTGCGGACACTGAAGCTTTCTTT
NA	TRBV28	14	TRBJ1-5	CASTAGWGNQPQHF	TGTGCCAGCACCGCGGGTTGGGGGAATCAGCCCCAGCATTTT
NA	TRBV9	14	TRBJ1-1	CASSASPGFSEAFF	TGTGCCAGCAGCGCCTCCCCGGGGTTTTCTGAAGCTTTCTTT
NA	TRBV6-1	13	TRBJ2-3	CASRSRGADTQYF	TGTGCCAGCAGAAGCAGGGGGGCAGATACGCAGTATTTT
NA	TRBV7-9	14	TRBJ2-5	CASSLGGAQETQYF	TGTGCCAGCAGCTTAGGTGGGGCACAAGAGACCCAGTACTTC
TRBD2	TRBV29-1	15	TRBJ2-1	CSVHRASGGYNEQFF	TGCAGCGTTCACAGGGCCAGCGGGGGCTACAATGAGCAGTTCTTC
TRBD1	TRBV7-9	14	TRBJ2-5	CASSFTGGEETQYF	TGTGCCAGCAGCTTTACAGGGGGCGAGGAGACCCAGTACTTC
NA	TRBV18	13	TRBJ2-5	CASSPRTQETQYF	TGTGCCAGCTCACCACGGACCCAAGAGACCCAGTACTTC
NA	TRBV20-1	10	TRBJ2-7	CSARFGGQYF	TGCAGTGCCCGCTTCGGAGGGCAGTACTTC
NA	TRBV12-5	22	TRBJ2-6	CASGSIHQAGGRTSSGANVLTF	TGTGCTAGTGGTTCCATCCACCAAGCCGGTGGGAGGACCAGCTCTGGGGCCAACGTCCTGACTTTC
NA	TRBV4-3	16	TRBJ2-7	CASSQDRSFGAYEQYF	TGCGCCAGCAGCCAAGATCGGTCCTTCGGAGCCTACGAGCAGTACTTC
TRBD1	TRBV9	15	TRBJ1-5	CASSPTGQGNQPQHF	TGTGCCAGCAGCCCTACTGGACAGGGGAATCAGCCCCAGCATTTT
NA	TRBV15	14	TRBJ2-5	CATSRGSPGETQYF	TGTGCCACCAGCAGAGGATCCCCTGGAGAGACCCAGTACTTC
NA	TRBV4-1	14	TRBJ1-3	CASKVLSSGNTIYF	TGCGCCAGCAAGGTTTTGAGCTCTGGAAACACCATATATTTT
TRBD1	TRBV4-3	16	TRBJ1-2	CASSQNGQGRNYGYTF	TGCGCCAGCAGCCAAAATGGACAGGGTAGAAACTATGGCTACACCTTC
NA	TRBV10-2	15	TRBJ1-1	CASSDRGRVGTEAFF	TGCGCCAGCAGTGATCGGGGGAGGGTTGGCACTGAAGCTTTCTTT
NA	TRBV5-4	13	TRBJ2-5	CASSLAQAETQYF	TGTGCCAGCAGCTTGGCCCAGGCGGAGACCCAGTACTTC
TRBD2	TRBV6-5	15	TRBJ2-7	CASSPFALAGSEQYF	TGTGCCAGCAGCCCTTTTGCGCTAGCGGGTAGCGAGCAGTACTTC
TRBD2	TRBV6-1	18	TRBJ2-2	CASSEVPAGGVNTGELFF	TGTGCCAGCAGTGAAGTTCCAGCGGGAGGAGTGAACACCGGGGAGCTGTTTTTT
NA	TRBV9	12	TRBJ2-1	CASSGTGGEQFF	TGTGCCAGCAGCGGAACAGGAGGTGAGCAGTTCTTC
NA	TRBV5-1	15	TRBJ1-4	CASSLATGANEKLFF	TGCGCCAGCAGCTTGGCCACCGGGGCGAATGAAAAACTGTTTTTT
TRBD1	TRBV5-4	12	TRBJ1-1	CASSLRQGEAFF	TGTGCCAGCAGCCTCAGACAGGGTGAAGCTTTCTTT
NA	TRBV19	14	TRBJ2-3	CASSIRDTTDTQYF	TGTGCCAGTAGTATCAGGGATACCACAGATACGCAGTATTTT
NA	TRBV7-3	14	TRBJ2-5	CASSLGGDGETQYF	TGTGCCAGCAGCTTAGGTGGGGATGGAGAGACCCAGTACTTC
NA	TRBV5-1	14	TRBJ2-3	CASSLGTTTDTQYF	TGCGCCAGCAGCTTGGGCACTACCACAGATACGCAGTATTTT
TRBD1	TRBV5-1	13	TRBJ2-7	CASGLQGAYEQYF	TGCGCCAGCGGTCTACAGGGGGCCTACGAGCAGTACTTC
TRBD1	TRBV10-3	13	TRBJ2-7	CAISDTDRDEQYF	TGTGCCATCAGTGATACGGACAGGGACGAGCAGTACTTC
NA	TRBV5-4	13	TRBJ2-7	CASSAAQGYEQYF	TGTGCCAGCAGCGCGGCTCAGGGCTACGAGCAGTACTTC
TRBD1	TRBV10-3	13	TRBJ2-7	CATGQASSYEQYF	TGTGCCACAGGACAGGCTAGCTCCTACGAGCAGTACTTC
NA	TRBV6-1	14	TRBJ2-1	CASKGWGLINEQFF	TGTGCCAGCAAGGGGTGGGGTCTGATCAATGAGCAGTTCTTC
NA	TRBV6-5	15	TRBJ1-5	CASSRLPLSNQPQHF	TGTGCCAGCAGTCGACTCCCCCTTAGCAATCAGCCCCAGCATTTT
NA	TRBV6-1	12	TRBJ2-7	CASTGPSYEQYF	TGTGCCAGCACCGGGCCCTCCTACGAGCAGTACTTC
NA	TRBV12-5	12	TRBJ2-2	CASGLGAGELFF	TGTGCTAGTGGTTTGGGGGCTGGGGAGCTGTTTTTT